Each of the 12 T cell receptor beta chains below was sequenced from the same sample in a study of cytomegalovirus exposure and HLA in healthy donors (dated by TCRdb to the late 2010s). Library method: the immunoSEQ multiplex PCR assay. The multiplex PCR relied on a mix of 60 forward primers for TCR Vbeta segments and 13 reverse primers for TCR Jbeta segments. The immuneACCESS repertoire file appears here via TCRdb, limited to in-frame rearrangements. These files lack a portion of the clones; in checked studies, under half of the deficit traces to unresolved V genes, and the cause of the others is not known. Across this sample there are more than 85,000 clones, with just under 70% seen only once. 5.4% of the sample is taken by the ten largest. Sequenced material: PBMCs. Receptors originate from a woman in her 70s in good health and CMV-seropositive.

The V and J genes are TRBV5-1 and TRBJ2-5; weak D call: TRBD1 (5 bases). Near its end, the DNA agrees better with TRBJ2-7, so the J call may be wrong. CDR1 and CDR2 (germline): SGHRS, YFSETQ. CDR3 size: 13 residues. CDR3 amino acids: CASSLGQGHEQYF. The CDR3 nucleotides read TGCGCCAGCAGCTTGGGCCAGGGCCACGAGCAGTACTTC.

J is TRBJ2-7 and V is TRBV2, with D tentatively TRBD2 (5 bases). V was pared by 6 bases and J by 6 bases, with 15 bases between. CDR1 is SNHLY, CDR2 FYNNEI, per germline. This CDR3 is built from 13 residues. The CDR3 loop reads CASRTGPAGEQYF. CDR3 DNA: TGTGCCAGCAGGACGGGTCCCGCGGGCGAGCAGTACTTC.

This clone was found a few times. The V gene is TRBV6-5, the J gene TRBJ1-1; TRBD1 aligns across 10 bases. The trim removed 7 bases at V and 3 bases at J, leaving 5 bases unmatched. This CDR3 region has 14 residues. Germline V lookup: CDR1 MNHEY, CDR2 SVGAGI. CDR3 protein: CASKTDRGYTEAFF. The CDR3 region has the DNA TGTGCCAGCAAGACGGACAGGGGGTACACTGAAGCTTTCTTT.

The chain couples TRBV5-6 to TRBJ1-5; no reliable D call. The CDR3 consists of 14 residues. Trimming cost V 2 bases and J 7 bases, with 13 bases left between them. From germline, CDR1 is SGHDT and CDR2 YYEEEE. CDR3 DNA sequence: TGTGCCAGCAGCTTAAAGCCGAATACGCAGCCCCAGCATTTT. Residues: CASSLKPNTQPQHF.

The chain links TRBV27 to TRBJ2-2; 7 nucleotides align to TRBD1. The V segment lost 7 bases and the J segment 3 bases; nucleotides outside the gene matches: 5. CDR1 is MNHEY, CDR2 SMNVEV, per germline (reference sequence). This CDR3 spans 14 amino acids. The CDR3 region is CASTTTGYTGELFF. CDR3 nucleotide sequence: TGTGCCAGCACCACGACAGGGTACACCGGGGAGCTGTTTTTT.

The gene calls are TRBV7-2 and TRBJ2-5, with D possibly being TRBD2 (6 bases). There are 14 residues in the CDR3. Germline V gene data show CDR1 as SGHTA and CDR2 as FQGNSA. Trimming removed 1 base at V and 5 bases at J, with 11 bases between. CDR3 DNA: TGTGCCAGCAGCTTAGAACCAGGGAGGGAGACCCAGTACTTC. Translated, it gives CASSLEPGRETQYF.

V usage is TRBV2 and J usage is TRBJ2-7; perhaps TRBD1 as D (6 bases). The CDR3 has 15 amino acids. Germline V gives CDR1 SNHLY, CDR2 FYNNEI. Trimming stripped 3 bases from V and 2 bases from J, with 14 bases between. The DNA of the CDR3 is TGTGCCAGCAGTGACCCGGGGACATTACCCTACGAGCAGTACTTC. As protein: CASSDPGTLPYEQYF.

V is TRBV2 and J is TRBJ1-2; tentatively, D is TRBD1 (5 bases). V lost 1 base to trimming and J lost 8 bases, with 11 bases between them. The germline CDR1 and CDR2 sequences are SNHLY and FYNNEI. This CDR3 contains 13 residues. CDR3 coding DNA: TGTGCCAGCAGTGAAGGTGGGGGGGAAGGCTACACCTTC. It translates to CASSEGGGEGYTF.

The genes are TRBV5-1 and TRBJ2-3; 11 bases map to TRBD2. Per germline, CDR1 SGHRS and CDR2 YFSETQ. This CDR3 spans 18 amino acids. V gave up 0 bases and J gave up 0 bases; unmatched junction bases: 6. The CDR3 reads CASSLGLAGGLSTDTQYF. DNA of the CDR3: TGCGCCAGCAGCTTGGGTCTAGCGGGGGGACTTAGCACAGATACGCAGTATTTT. Drawing the rest from reference TRBV5-1 and TRBJ2-3, the complete variable domain is KAGVTQTPRYLIKTRGQQVTLSCSPISGHRSVSWYQQTPGQGLQFLFEYFSETQRNKGNFPGRFSGRQFSNSRSEMNVSTLELGDSALYLCASSLGLAGGLSTDTQYFGPGTRLTVL.

The J gene is TRBJ1-6, the V gene TRBV19, with unresolved D. The CDR3 is 13 amino acids. Trimming took 7 bases from V and 4 from J, leaving 8 bases between them. CDR1 LNHDA and CDR2 SQIVND come from the germline V gene (reference sequence). CDR3 bases: TGTGCCAGTACTGCTGAGTATAATTCACCCCTCCACTTT. This translates into CASTAEYNSPLHF.

There are a few counts of this clone. The V and J genes are TRBV2 and TRBJ1-4; D may be TRBD1 (6 bases). With 5 bases removed from V and 6 bases from J, the gap between germline ends came to 19 bases. The CDR3 is 16 amino acids. Germline lookup yields CDR1 SNHLY and CDR2 FYNNEI. The CDR3 sequence: CASSYISRGIDEKLFF. The DNA for the CDR3 is TGTGCCAGCAGTTACATAAGCAGGGGAATAGATGAAAAACTGTTTTTT. Using reference TRBV2 and TRBJ1-4 for the parts outside the CDR3, the full variable domain is EPEVTQTPSHQVTQMGQEVILRCVPISNHLYFYWYRQILGQKVEFLVSFYNNEISEKSEIFDDQFSVERPDGSNFTLKIRSTKLEDSAMYFCASSYISRGIDEKLFFGSGTQLSVL.

Only a few counts were recorded for this clone. The chain uses TRBV7-9 and TRBJ1-4, with D perhaps matching TRBD1 (6 bases). This CDR3 is built from 17 residues. The V end was cut by 3 bases, the J end by 4 bases, with 18 bases between. Germline values: CDR1 SEHNR, CDR2 FQNEAQ (reference sequence). The CDR3 loop reads CASSFPPPGGDNEKLFF. In DNA form, the CDR3 reads TGTGCCAGCAGCTTTCCCCCCCCGGGGGGCGATAATGAAAAACTGTTTTTT.